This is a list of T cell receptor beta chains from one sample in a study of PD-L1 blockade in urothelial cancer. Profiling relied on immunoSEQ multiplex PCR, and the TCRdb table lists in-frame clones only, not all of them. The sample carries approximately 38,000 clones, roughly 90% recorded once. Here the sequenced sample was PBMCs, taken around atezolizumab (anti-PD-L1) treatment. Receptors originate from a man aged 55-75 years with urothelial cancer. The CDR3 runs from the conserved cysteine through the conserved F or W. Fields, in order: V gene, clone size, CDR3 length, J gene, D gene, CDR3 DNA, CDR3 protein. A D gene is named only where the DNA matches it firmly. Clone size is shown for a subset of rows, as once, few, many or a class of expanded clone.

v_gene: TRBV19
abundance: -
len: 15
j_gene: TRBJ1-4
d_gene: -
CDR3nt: TGTGCCAGTAGTATCTTTCAGGGGACTAATGAAAAACTGTTTTTT
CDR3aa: CASSIFQGTNEKLFF

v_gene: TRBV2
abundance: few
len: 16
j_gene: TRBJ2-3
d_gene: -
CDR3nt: TGTGCCAGCAGTGAAGGCTTAGCCCCGAGCACAGATACGCAGTATTTT
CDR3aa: CASSEGLAPSTDTQYF

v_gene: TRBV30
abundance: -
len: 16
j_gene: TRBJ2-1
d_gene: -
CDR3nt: TGTGCCTGGAGGGGTCCGCGGGCCTACTCCTACAATGAGCAGTTCTTC
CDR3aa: CAWRGPRAYSYNEQFF

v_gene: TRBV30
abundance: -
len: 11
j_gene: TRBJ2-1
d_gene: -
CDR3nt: TGTGCCTGGAGTGTACGAGCGGAGCAGTTCTTC
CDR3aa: CAWSVRAEQFF

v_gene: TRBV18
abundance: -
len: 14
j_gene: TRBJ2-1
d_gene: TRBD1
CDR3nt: TGTGCCAGCTCATCGGGACAGAGAACGCCTGAGCAGTTCTTC
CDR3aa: CASSSGQRTPEQFF

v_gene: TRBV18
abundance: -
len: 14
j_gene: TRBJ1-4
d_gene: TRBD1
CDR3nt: TGTGCCAGCTCACCGGACAGGGGTGGTGAAAAACTGTTTTTT
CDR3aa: CASSPDRGGEKLFF

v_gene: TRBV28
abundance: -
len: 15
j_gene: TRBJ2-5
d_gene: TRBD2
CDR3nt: TGTGCCAGCAGTTCCCCAAGGGAGGGAGCAGAGACCCAGTACTTC
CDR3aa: CASSSPREGAETQYF

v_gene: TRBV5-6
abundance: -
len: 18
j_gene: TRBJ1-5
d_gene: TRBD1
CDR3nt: TGTGCCAGCAGCTTTGAAACAGGGGGACCCGATAGCAATCAGCCCCAGCATTTT
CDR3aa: CASSFETGGPDSNQPQHF

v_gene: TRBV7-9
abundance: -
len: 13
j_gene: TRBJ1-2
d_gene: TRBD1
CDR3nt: TGTGCCAGCAGCTTAGCGCAGGGGGATGGCTACACCTTC
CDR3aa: CASSLAQGDGYTF

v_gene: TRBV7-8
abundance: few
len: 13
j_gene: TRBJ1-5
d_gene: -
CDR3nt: TGTGCCAGCAGCCCCCAACAGGGTAAGCCCCAGCATTTT
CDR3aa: CASSPQQGKPQHF

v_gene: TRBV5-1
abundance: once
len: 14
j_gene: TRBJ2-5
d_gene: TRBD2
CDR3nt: TGCGCCAGCAGCTTAAGCGGGGACCAAGAGACCCAGTACTTC
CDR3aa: CASSLSGDQETQYF

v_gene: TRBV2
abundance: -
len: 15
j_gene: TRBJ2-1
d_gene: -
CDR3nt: TGTGCCAGCAGTGACTGGCAGGGGATGTACAATGAGCAGTTCTTC
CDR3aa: CASSDWQGMYNEQFF

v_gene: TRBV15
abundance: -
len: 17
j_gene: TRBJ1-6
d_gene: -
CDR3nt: TGTGCCACCAGCAGAGCCGAGGGGACAAGGGGTAATTCACCCCTCCACTTT
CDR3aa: CATSRAEGTRGNSPLHF

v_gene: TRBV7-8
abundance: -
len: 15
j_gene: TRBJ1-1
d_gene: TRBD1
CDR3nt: TGTGCCAGCAGCATAAGGGACAGACCGTACACTGAAGCTTTCTTT
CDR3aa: CASSIRDRPYTEAFF

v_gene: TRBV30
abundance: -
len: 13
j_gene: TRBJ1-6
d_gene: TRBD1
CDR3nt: TGTGCCTGGGAGGACAGGGGTGATTCACCCCTCCACTTT
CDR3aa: CAWEDRGDSPLHF

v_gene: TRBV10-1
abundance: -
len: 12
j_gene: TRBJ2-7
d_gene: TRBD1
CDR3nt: TGCGCCAGCAGTACAGGGGGGCACGAGCAGTACTTC
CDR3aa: CASSTGGHEQYF